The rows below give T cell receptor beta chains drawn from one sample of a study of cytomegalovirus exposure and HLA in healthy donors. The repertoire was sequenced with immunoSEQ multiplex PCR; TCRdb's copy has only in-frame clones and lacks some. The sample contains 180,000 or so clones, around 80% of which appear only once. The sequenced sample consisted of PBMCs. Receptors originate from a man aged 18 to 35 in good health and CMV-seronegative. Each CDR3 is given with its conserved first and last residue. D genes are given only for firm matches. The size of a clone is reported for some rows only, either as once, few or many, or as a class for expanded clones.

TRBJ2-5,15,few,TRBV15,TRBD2,TGTGCCACCAGCCGAAAAGGGACTAACCAAGAGACCCAGTACTTC,CATSRKGTNQETQYF
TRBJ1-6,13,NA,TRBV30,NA,TGTGGTGGACAGAACCTCTATAATTCACCCCTCCACTTT,CGGQNLYNSPLHF
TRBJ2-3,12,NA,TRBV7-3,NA,TGTGCCAGCAGCTTAGGGCAGGGCACGCAGTATTTT,CASSLGQGTQYF
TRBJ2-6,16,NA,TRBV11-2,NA,TGTGCCAGCAGCTTCGCGGGGGCGCTTGGGGCCAACGTCCTGACTTTC,CASSFAGALGANVLTF
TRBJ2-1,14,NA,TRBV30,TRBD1,TGTGCCTGGAGTGCGGGACAGGGCCCCACTGAGCAGTTCTTC,CAWSAGQGPTEQFF
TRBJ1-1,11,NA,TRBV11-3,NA,TGTGCCAGCAGCCCGGGGAGCCAAGCTTTCTTT,CASSPGSQAFF
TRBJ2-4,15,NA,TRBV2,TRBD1,TGTGCCAGCAGGGGGGGACAGGGCTCAGCAAACATTCAGTACTTC,CASRGGQGSANIQYF
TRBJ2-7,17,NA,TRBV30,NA,TGTGCCTGGGCGCGCGGGGATCTAATTCAAAGCTCCTACGAGCAGTACTTC,CAWARGDLIQSSYEQYF
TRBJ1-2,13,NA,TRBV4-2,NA,TGTGCCAGCAGCCAAGATCCGAGAGCTGGCTACACCTTC,CASSQDPRAGYTF
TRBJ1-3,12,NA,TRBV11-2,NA,TGTGCCAGCAGCCAGTTGGAGGACACCATATATTTT,CASSQLEDTIYF
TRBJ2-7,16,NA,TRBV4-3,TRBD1,TGCGCCAGCAGCCAAGATGGAGCAGGGGGCTCCTACGAGCAGTACTTC,CASSQDGAGGSYEQYF
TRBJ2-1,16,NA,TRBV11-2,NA,TGTGCCAGCAGCTTAGGTCACTCCCTCTTGAGCGATGAGCAGTTCTTC,CASSLGHSLLSDEQFF
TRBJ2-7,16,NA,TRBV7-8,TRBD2,TGTGCCAGCAGCGCCCTGACTAGCGGGGGGTCCTACGAGCAGTACTTC,CASSALTSGGSYEQYF
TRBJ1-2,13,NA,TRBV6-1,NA,TGTGCCAGCAAGGTGGGTCTTGCGGATGGCTACACCTTC,CASKVGLADGYTF
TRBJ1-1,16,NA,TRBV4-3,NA,TGCGCCAGCAGCCAAGCATTACGGCAGGGGAGCACTGAAGCTTTCTTT,CASSQALRQGSTEAFF
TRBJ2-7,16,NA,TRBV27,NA,TGTGCCAGCAGTTTAAGCGCCGGGACAACCTACTACGAGCAGTACTTC,CASSLSAGTTYYEQYF
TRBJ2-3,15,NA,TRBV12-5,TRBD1,TGTGCTAGTGGTTTGATCGGGACAGTCACAGATACGCAGTATTTT,CASGLIGTVTDTQYF
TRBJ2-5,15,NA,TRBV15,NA,TGTGCCACCAGCAGCGGACAGTATATGCAAGAGACCCAGTACTTC,CATSSGQYMQETQYF
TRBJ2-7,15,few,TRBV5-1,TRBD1,TGCGCCAGCAGCTTGGGGGCGACAGGGATCTACGAGCAGTACTTC,CASSLGATGIYEQYF
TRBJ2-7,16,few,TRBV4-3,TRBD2,TGCGCCAGCAGCCAAGATCCCAGCGGGGGTCCCTACGAGCAGTACTTC,CASSQDPSGGPYEQYF
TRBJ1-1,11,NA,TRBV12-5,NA,TGTGCTAGTGGGAGGAACACTGAAGCTTTCTTT,CASGRNTEAFF
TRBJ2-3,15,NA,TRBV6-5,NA,TGTGCCAGCAGTTACTTAGCCAAGAGCACAGATACGCAGTATTTT,CASSYLAKSTDTQYF
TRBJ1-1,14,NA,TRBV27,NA,TGTGCCAGCAGTTTAGGGAGCCCGGTCAGTGAAGCTTTCTTT,CASSLGSPVSEAFF
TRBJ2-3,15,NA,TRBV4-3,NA,TGCGCCAGCAGCCCGATTGGGACTAGCACAGATACGCAGTATTTT,CASSPIGTSTDTQYF
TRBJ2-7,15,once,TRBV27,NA,TGTGCCAGCACAAAATTCGCCGGGACGGGGGACGTTCAGTACTTC,CASTKFAGTGDVQYF
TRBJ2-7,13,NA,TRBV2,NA,TGTGCCAGCGGCTTCAACCCGATCTACGAGCAGTACTTC,CASGFNPIYEQYF
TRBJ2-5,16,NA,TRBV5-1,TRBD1,TGCGCCAGCAGCCCTGGGACAGGGGGGCTTCGAGAGACCCAGTACTTC,CASSPGTGGLRETQYF
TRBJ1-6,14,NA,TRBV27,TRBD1,TGTGCCAGCAGTTTGGACAGGGAAGAATCACCCCTCCACTTT,CASSLDREESPLHF
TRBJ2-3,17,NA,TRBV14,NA,TGTGCCAGCAGCCAAGGGGGACCGGGAGTCAGGGCAGATACGCAGTATTTT,CASSQGGPGVRADTQYF
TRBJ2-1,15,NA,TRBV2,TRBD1,TGTGCCAGCAGTGGTTGGACAGGGTCCTACAATGAGCAGTTCTTC,CASSGWTGSYNEQFF
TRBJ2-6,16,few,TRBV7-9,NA,TGTGCCAGCAGCTTCCGACAGGTCTCTGGGGCCAACGTCCTGACTTTC,CASSFRQVSGANVLTF
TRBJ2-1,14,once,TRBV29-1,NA,TGCAGCGTGGATGACAGAGGCTCCTACAATGAGCAGTTCTTC,CSVDDRGSYNEQFF
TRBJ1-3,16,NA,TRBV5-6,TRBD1,TGTGCCAGCAGGATGAGCGGGACAGGGTATGGAAACACCATATATTTT,CASRMSGTGYGNTIYF
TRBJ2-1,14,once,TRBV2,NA,TGTGCCAGCAGTGACGCCACTAGGCTACATGAGCAGTTCTTC,CASSDATRLHEQFF
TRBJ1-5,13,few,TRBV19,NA,TGTGCCAGTAGTATTCGGGGAAGTCAGCCCCAGCATTTT,CASSIRGSQPQHF
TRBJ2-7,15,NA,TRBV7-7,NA,TGTGCTAGCAGCTTCCTGCAGGGTACTTTCTACGAGCAGTACTTC,CASSFLQGTFYEQYF
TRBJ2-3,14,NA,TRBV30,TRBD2,TGTGCCTGGAGTCTAGCGGGAGGGACGGATACGCAGTATTTT,CAWSLAGGTDTQYF
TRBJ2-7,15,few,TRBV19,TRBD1,TGTGCCAGTAGCATCCGGGACAGTGGAGCCTACGAGCAGTACTTC,CASSIRDSGAYEQYF
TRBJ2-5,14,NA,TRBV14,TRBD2,TGTGCCAGCAGCCAGACTAGCGGTAGAGAGACCCAGTACTTC,CASSQTSGRETQYF
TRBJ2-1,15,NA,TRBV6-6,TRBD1,TGTGCCAGCACCAACGGACAGGGTGGGAACAATGAGCAGTTCTTC,CASTNGQGGNNEQFF
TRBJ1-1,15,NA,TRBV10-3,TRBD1,TGTGCCATCAGCACCACAACACAGGGGGTGGCTGAAGCTTTCTTT,CAISTTTQGVAEAFF
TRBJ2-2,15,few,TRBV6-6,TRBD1,TGTGCCAGCAGTCAGAAGACAGGGGGCACCGGGGAGCTGTTTTTT,CASSQKTGGTGELFF
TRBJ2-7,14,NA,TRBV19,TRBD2,TGTGCCAGTAGTATAATAGCGGGGACCTACGAGCAGTACTTC,CASSIIAGTYEQYF
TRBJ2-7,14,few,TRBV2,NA,TGTGCCAGCACTATAAAGGGGCGCAAATACGAGCAGTACTTC,CASTIKGRKYEQYF
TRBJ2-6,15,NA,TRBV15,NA,TGTGCCACCAGTGTTGAGTATGGTGGGGCCAACGTCCTGACTTTC,CATSVEYGGANVLTF
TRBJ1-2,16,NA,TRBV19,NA,TGTGCCAGTAGTCTGGGACATCTGACTCCCCTATGGGGCTACACCTTC,CASSLGHLTPLWGYTF
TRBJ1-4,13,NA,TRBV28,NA,TGTGCCAGCACAAAGGCTGGGCCTGAAAAACTGTTTTTT,CASTKAGPEKLFF
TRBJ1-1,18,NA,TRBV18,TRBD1,TGTGCCAGCTCACCAACACTACAGGGGGCAGGCATGAACACTGAAGCTTTCTTT,CASSPTLQGAGMNTEAFF
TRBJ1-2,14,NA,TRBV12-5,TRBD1,TGTGCTAGTGGTTATGCAGGGGGTCTCTATGGCTACACCTTC,CASGYAGGLYGYTF
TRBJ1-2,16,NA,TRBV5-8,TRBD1,TGTGCCAGCAGCTTAGGGGACAGGGCGGTCGACTATGGCTACACCTTC,CASSLGDRAVDYGYTF
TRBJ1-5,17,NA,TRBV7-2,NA,TGTGCCAGCAGCTTTAGCGGGAGCGAGTATAGCAATCAGCCCCAGCATTTT,CASSFSGSEYSNQPQHF
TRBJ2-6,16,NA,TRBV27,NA,TGTGCCAGCAGTTTAATGACGGGGGCTGGGGCCAACGTCCTGACTTTC,CASSLMTGAGANVLTF
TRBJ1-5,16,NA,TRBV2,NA,TGTGCCAGCAGTGAAAAGGGGAGGGGCGTGATAGCACCCCAGCATTTT,CASSEKGRGVIAPQHF
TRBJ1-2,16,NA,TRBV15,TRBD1,TGTGCCACCAGCAGAGATCGGGGCAGGGGGAACTATGGCTACACCTTC,CATSRDRGRGNYGYTF